The clone carrying this T cell receptor (beta chain) appeared many times. As yet, its antigen is unknown. This entry is derived from a study of T cell repertoires in cytomegalovirus infection. Whole-study results and caveats: The study identified carriers of CMV plus the relevant HLA from cumulative public TCR beta family frequency.

TCRdb re-analysed the reads in MiXCR, keeping a single row per CDR3 protein. The repertoire holds around 450,000 distinct CDR3 sequences, with roughly 30% as singletons. This sequence was found in a human donor in good health (CMV status not recorded). Some clones in this sample may be carry-over from other donors' samples. The specimen sequenced was PBMCs.

Here the CDR3 DNA reads TGTGCCAGCAGCAGGGGACTAGGGGAGACCCAGTACTTC. Protein product: CASSRGLGETQYF. This chain uses TRBV7-8 with TRBJ2-5; 8 positions agree with TRBD2. The CDR3 has 13 amino acids. Germline V lookup: CDR1 SGHVS, CDR2 FQNEAQ. The V gene end was trimmed by 5 bases and the J gene end by 5 bases; junction bases not matched to a gene: 4.